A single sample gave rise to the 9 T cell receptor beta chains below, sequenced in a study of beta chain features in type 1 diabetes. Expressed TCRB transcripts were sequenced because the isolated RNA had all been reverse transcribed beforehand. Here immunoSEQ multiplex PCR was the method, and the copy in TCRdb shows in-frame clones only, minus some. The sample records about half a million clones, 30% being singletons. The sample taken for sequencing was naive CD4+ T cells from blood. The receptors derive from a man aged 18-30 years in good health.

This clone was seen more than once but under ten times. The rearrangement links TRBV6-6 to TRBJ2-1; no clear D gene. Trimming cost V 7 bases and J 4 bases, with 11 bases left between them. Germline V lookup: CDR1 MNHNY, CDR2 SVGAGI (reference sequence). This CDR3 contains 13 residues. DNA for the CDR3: TGTGCCAGCACCCTCGACCTTTACAATGAGCAGTTCTTC. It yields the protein CASTLDLYNEQFF.

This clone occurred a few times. The CDR3 loop reads CASSQVTKNTEAFF. CDR3 nucleotides: TGCGCCAGCAGCCAAGTCACAAAGAACACTGAAGCTTTCTTT. The chain joins TRBV4-1 to TRBJ1-1; D remains unclear. Germline V gives CDR1 MGHRA, CDR2 YSYEKL. This CDR3 is built from 14 residues. The V end was cut by 1 base, the J end by 1 base, with 7 bases between.

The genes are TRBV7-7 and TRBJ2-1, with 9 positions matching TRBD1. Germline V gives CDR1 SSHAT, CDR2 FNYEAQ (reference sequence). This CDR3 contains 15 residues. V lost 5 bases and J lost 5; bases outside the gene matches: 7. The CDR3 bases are TGTGCCAGCAGCCGGGGACAGGGTTACCACAATGAGCAGTTCTTC. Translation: CASSRGQGYHNEQFF.

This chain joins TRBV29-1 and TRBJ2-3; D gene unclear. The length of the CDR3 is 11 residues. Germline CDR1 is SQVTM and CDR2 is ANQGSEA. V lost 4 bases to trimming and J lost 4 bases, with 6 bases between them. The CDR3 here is CSVASPDTQYF. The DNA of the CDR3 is TGCAGCGTTGCTAGTCCAGATACGCAGTATTTT.

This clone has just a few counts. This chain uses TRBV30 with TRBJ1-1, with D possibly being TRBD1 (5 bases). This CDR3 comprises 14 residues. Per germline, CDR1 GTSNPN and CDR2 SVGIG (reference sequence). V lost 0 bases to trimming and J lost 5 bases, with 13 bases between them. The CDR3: CAWSVYTSGTEAFF. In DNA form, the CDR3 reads TGTGCCTGGAGTGTTTACACCTCAGGGACTGAAGCTTTCTTT.

The DNA for the CDR3 is TGTGCCAGCAGTGACCTAGGGACAAGTAACAATCAGCCCCAGCATTTT. The encoded protein is CASSDLGTSNNQPQHF. The chain links TRBV25-1 to TRBJ1-5; a possible D gene is TRBD1 (6 bases). Germline lookup yields CDR1 MGHDK and CDR2 SYGVNS. This CDR3 region has 16 residues. V lost 3 bases and J 3 bases, leaving 15 bases between the germline ends.

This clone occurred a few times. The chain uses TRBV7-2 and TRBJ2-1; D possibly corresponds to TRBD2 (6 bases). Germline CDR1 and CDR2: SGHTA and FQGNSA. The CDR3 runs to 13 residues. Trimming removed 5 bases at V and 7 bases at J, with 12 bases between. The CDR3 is CASSAVRGNEQFF. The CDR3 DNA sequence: TGTGCCAGCAGCGCGGTCCGGGGGAATGAGCAGTTCTTC. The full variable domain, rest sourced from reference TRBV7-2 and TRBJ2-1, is GAGVSQSPSNKVTEKGKDVELRCDPISGHTALYWYRQSLGQGLEFLIYFQGNSAPDKSGLPSDRFSAERTGGSVSTLTIQRTQQEDSAVYLCASSAVRGNEQFFGPGTRLTVL.

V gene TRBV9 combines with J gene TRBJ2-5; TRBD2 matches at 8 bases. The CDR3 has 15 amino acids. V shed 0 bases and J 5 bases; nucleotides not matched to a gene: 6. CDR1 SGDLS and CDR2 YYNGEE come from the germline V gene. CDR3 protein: CASSVGAGAGETQYF. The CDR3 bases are TGTGCCAGCAGCGTAGGAGCGGGAGCGGGTGAGACCCAGTACTTC.

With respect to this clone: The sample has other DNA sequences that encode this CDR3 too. CDR3 DNA sequence: TGTGCCTGGAGTGGGGACAGGGGCCACGAGCAGTACTTC. Residues: CAWSGDRGHEQYF. The chain employs TRBV30 and TRBJ2-7; TRBD1 agrees at 10 bases. Trimming at V came to 1 base and at J to 5 bases, leaving 2 bases not matched to a gene. The CDR3 sequence is 13 residues long. From germline, CDR1 is GTSNPN and CDR2 SVGIG (reference sequence).